This T cell receptor (beta chain) originates from a study of blood T cells in healthy people across ages. Study at large: Template switching picked up about one barcoded beta molecule for each two T cells. Study findings and constraints: The fall in TCR beta diversity per million T cells was roughly linear with age. Shifts in expanded clonotypes may have been confounded by donor CMV status, which was unknown. Estimates of diversity drawn from one million T cells were considered underestimates.

A sample-barcoded 5' primer and a J-beta primer mix were used in a second PCR of about 7 to 12 cycles. TCRdb passed the 5' RACE reads through MiXCR, listing each CDR3 protein once. Of roughly 570,000 distinct CDR3 sequences in the sample, 27% were seen once. As to this clonotype: Its specificity is not known.

The CDR3 extends over 13 amino acids. The V gene's germline CDR1 is SQVTM and CDR2 ANQGSEA. With 4 bases removed from V and 5 bases from J, the gap between germline ends came to 11 bases. Sequenced material: blood. The origin of this receptor is an older woman in good health. The rearrangement links TRBV29-1 to TRBJ1-4, with D uncertain. CDR3 DNA sequence: TGCAGCGTTGGCATTCCGTTGAATGAAAAACTGTTTTTT. Translation: CSVGIPLNEKLFF.